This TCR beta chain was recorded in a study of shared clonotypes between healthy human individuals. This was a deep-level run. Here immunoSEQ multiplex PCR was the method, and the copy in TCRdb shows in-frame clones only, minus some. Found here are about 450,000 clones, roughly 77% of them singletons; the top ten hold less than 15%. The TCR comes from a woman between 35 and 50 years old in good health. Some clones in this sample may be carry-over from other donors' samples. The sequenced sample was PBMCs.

CDR3 amino acids: CAWSVVRLSYNSPLHF. CDR3 DNA: TGTGCCTGGAGTGTCGTCCGGCTCTCCTATAATTCACCCCTCCACTTT. The chain has TRBV30 and TRBJ1-6; no clear D gene. Germline assignment: CDR1 GTSNPN and CDR2 SVGIG (reference sequence). The CDR3 length is 16 residues. V lost 0 bases to trimming and J lost 0 bases, with 9 bases between them.